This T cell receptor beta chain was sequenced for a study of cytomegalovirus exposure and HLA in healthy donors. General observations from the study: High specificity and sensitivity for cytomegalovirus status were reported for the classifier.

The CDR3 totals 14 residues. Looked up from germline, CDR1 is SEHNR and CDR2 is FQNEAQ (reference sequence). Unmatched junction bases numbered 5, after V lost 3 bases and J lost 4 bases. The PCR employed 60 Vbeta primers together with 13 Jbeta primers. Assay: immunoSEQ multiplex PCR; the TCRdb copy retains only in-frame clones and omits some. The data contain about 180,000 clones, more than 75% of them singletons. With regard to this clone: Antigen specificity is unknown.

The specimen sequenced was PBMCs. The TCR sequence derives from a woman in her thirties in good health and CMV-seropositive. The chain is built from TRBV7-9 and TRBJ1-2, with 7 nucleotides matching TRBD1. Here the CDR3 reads CASSFEGQFYGYTF. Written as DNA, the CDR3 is TGTGCCAGCAGCTTTGAGGGACAGTTCTATGGCTACACCTTC.